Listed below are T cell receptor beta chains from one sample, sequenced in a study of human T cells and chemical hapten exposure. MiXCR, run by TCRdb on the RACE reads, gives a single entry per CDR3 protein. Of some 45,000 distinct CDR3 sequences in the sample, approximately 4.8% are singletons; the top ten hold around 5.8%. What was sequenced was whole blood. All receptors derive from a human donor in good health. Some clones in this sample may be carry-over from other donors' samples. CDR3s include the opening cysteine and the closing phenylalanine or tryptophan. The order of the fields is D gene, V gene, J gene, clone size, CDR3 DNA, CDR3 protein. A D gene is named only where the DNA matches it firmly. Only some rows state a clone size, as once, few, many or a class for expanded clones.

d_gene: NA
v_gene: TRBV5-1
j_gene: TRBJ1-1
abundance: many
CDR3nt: TGCGCCAGCAGCTTGGATGCAGGGACACCGGAGAACACTGAAGCTTTCTTT
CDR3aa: CASSLDAGTPENTEAFF

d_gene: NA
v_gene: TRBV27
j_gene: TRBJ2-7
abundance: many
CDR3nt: TGTGCCAGCAGGGTCCCAGGGTCCGAGCAGTACTTC
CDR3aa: CASRVPGSEQYF

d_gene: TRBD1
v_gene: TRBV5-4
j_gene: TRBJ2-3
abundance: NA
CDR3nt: TGTGCCAGCAGCATAGGACAGGGCCCAGATACGCAGTATTTT
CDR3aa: CASSIGQGPDTQYF

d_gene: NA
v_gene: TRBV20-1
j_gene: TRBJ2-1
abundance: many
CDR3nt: TGCAGTGCTACCCCTAGGGATGAGCAGTTCTTC
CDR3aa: CSATPRDEQFF

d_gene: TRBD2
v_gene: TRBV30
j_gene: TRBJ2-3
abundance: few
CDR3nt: TGTGCCTTCTCACGACTAGCGGGTATCGCAGATACGCAGTATTTT
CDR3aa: CAFSRLAGIADTQYF

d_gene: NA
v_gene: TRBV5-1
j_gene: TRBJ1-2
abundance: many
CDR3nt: TGCGCCAGCAGCTTGCCAGGGGACTATGGCTACACCTTC
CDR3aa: CASSLPGDYGYTF

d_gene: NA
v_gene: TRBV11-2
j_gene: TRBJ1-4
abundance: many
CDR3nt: TGTGCCAGCAGCTTAGCTGGAGTATTCGGAACTAATGAAAAACTGTTTTTT
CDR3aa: CASSLAGVFGTNEKLFF

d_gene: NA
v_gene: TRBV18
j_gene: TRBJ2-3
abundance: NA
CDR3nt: TGTGCCAGCTCCCCGGGACCCGGAGGGGCAGATACGCAGTATTTT
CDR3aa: CASSPGPGGADTQYF

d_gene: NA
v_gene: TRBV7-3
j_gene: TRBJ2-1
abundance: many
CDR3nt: TGTGCCAGCAGCTTAACCCCCAATCTATACAATGAGCAGTTCTTC
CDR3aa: CASSLTPNLYNEQFF

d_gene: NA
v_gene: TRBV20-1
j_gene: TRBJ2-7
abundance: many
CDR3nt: TGCAGTGCCTCGGACAGTCGCTCCTACGAGCAGTACTTC
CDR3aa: CSASDSRSYEQYF

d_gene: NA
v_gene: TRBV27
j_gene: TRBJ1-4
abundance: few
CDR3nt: TGTGCCAGCAGTTTAGTCGGAACTAATGAAAAACTGTTTTTT
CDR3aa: CASSLVGTNEKLFF

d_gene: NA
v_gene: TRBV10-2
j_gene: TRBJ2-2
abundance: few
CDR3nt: TGCGCCAGCAGTGAGGTTTCCTGGGTGAACACCGGGGAGCTGTTTTTT
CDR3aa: CASSEVSWVNTGELFF

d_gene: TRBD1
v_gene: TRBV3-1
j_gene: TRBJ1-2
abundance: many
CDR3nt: TGTGCCAGCAGCCGCGACAGGGGGGTGGACGGCTACACCTTC
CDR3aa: CASSRDRGVDGYTF

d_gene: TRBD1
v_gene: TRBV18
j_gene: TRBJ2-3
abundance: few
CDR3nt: TGTGCCAGTGGACAGGAACCCACAGATACGCAGTATTTT
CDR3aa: CASGQEPTDTQYF

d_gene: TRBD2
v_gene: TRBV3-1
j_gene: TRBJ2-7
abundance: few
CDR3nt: TGTGCCAGCAGCCCCAAGAAGGGCCTGCCAATCGGGGGGAAAATCCACGAGCAGTACTTC
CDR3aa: CASSPKKGLPIGGKIHEQYF

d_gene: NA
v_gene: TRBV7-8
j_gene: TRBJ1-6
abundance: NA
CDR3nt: TGTGCCAGCACCAACAGGGATAGGAATTCACCCCTCCACTTT
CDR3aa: CASTNRDRNSPLHF

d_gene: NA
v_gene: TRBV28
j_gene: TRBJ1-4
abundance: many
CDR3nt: TGTGCCAGCAGGCAGTCTAATGAAAAACTGTTTTTT
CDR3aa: CASRQSNEKLFF

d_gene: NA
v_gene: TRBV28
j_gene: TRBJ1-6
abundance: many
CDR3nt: TGTGCCAGCAGAACCCCTTTAAATAATTCACCCCTCCACTTT
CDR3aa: CASRTPLNNSPLHF

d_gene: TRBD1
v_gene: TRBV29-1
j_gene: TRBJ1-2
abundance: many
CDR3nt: TGCAGCGCTGGGGACAGCTTGTACACCTTC
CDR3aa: CSAGDSLYTF

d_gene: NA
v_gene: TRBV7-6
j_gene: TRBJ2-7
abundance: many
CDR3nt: TGTGCCAGCAGCTTAGGGGGGGTCGAGCAGTACTTC
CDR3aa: CASSLGGVEQYF

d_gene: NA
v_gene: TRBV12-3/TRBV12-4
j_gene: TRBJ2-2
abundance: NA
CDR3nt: TGTGCCAGCAGTCGGAGCAGGGGGGACACCGGGGAGCTGTTTTTT
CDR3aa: CASSRSRGDTGELFF

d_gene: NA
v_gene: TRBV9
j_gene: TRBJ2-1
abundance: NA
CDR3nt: TGTGCCAGCAGCGTACCCGACAGCAATGAGCAGTTCTTC
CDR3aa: CASSVPDSNEQFF

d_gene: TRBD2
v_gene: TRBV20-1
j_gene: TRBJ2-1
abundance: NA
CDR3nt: TGCAGTGCTAGAGATCGGGAGAGCGGGAGGGCCTTGGGTGAGCAGTTCTTC
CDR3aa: CSARDRESGRALGEQFF